This TCR beta chain was sequenced in a study of T cell repertoires in aging, cancer and after chemotherapy (dated by TCRdb to between 2018 and 2020). For the wider study: Donors spanned six age groups from 30 or younger to 70 or older, with at least three individuals per group. Peripheral blood TCR beta repertoires from healthy donors and cancer patients were profiled to examine immunoaging and T cell reconstitution after chemotherapy. In total, the full dataset held 8.5 million to 9.5 million TCR reads. Alongside some 96 healthy donors serving as a reference group, the cohort included roughly 220 cancer patients, of whom roughly 90 had hematological cancers and about 130 had solid cancers. In the solid tumor group, paired pre- and post-chemotherapy samples were obtained from brain tumor (glioblastoma) patients receiving temozolomide-based therapy. Findings and caveats that apply to the study as a whole: Compared with age-matched healthy donors, untreated patients with either hematological or solid cancers had significantly lower TCR diversity in the blood along with higher clonality. According to the authors, the repertoire data do not permit conclusions about immunological memory after chemotherapy. In healthy donors, the drop in TCR diversity with age came mainly from a loss of richness, whereas in cancer patients a loss of evenness also played a part. Median generation probability increased over the chemotherapy interval in both cancer cohorts, suggesting repertoire reconstitution through rebound thymic output.

Multiplex touch-down PCR with a mixed TRB-A/B primer pool was used to amplify rearranged TRB sequences covering the V, D and J segments. Two consecutive PCR reactions with Phusion HS II polymerase added Illumina adapters and sample indices to the amplicons. After gel purification with the NucleoSpin Gel and PCR Clean-up kit, the amplicons were checked using Qubit and an Agilent 2100 Bioanalyzer. Sequencing of libraries was carried out on an Illumina MiSeq in 600-cycle, single-indexed, paired-end runs. The study's processing was this. MiXCR versions 2.12 and 3.0.5 were used to process TRB sequences. Each unique CDR3 nucleotide sequence was counted as one clone, and only productive sequences with at least two reads were retained. Repertoire metrics included Shannon diversity, evenness, clonality (one minus evenness), and alpha-parameterized diversity profiles from alpha 0 to 5. The IGoR algorithm was used to calculate generation probabilities of clones in the paired pre- and post-chemotherapy samples. TCRdb cleaned the public reads at Q25 with fastp, built clones with MiXCR and kept in-frame beta chains. Every distinct CDR3 protein forms one entry, paired with its most common genes and DNA. None of the V and J calls come from the authors' own analysis; TCRdb made them. A total of almost 3,000 distinct CDR3 sequences appear in this sample, roughly 24% of them only once. The ten largest clonotypes hold about 56% of the sample.

CDR3 length: 19 amino acids, cysteine to phenylalanine. The kept DNA is CDR3 alone, 57 bases in frame from the first base. Reading the germline V gene (reference sequence) gives CDR1 SGHAT and CDR2 FQDESV. The junction carries 23 bases between V and J, which are trimmed by 1 base and 4 bases respectively. Genomic DNA extracted from peripheral blood, rather than sorted cells or RNA, was used as the source for amplification of TCR beta rearrangements. For this clonotype: Its antigen target is currently unknown. No base-level quality is on record; no much larger clone is a single base apart.

Sequencing was done on a sample of blood. The sequence joins TRBV11-1 to TRBJ2-1; no D gene is confidently identified. The sequence came from a human donor with a solid tumor. The DNA sequence reads TGTGCCAGCAGCTTAGAAAGGGTGGAGTTGAAGCACGAATACAATGAGCAGTTCTTC. Its protein reads: CASSLERVELKHEYNEQFF. The entire variable domain, with the stretches around the CDR3 drawn from the reference TRBV11-1 and TRBJ2-1 proteins, is EAEVAQSPRYKITEKSQAVAFWCDPISGHATLYWYRQILGQGPELLVQFQDESVVDDSQLPKDRFSAERLKGVDSTLKIQPAELGDSAMYLCASSLERVELKHEYNEQFFGPGTRLTVL.